The present T cell receptor beta chain was sequenced within a study of cytomegalovirus exposure and HLA in healthy donors. Broader study findings: That first-cohort TCR clusters tended to co-occur in the 120 or so validation repertoires was found in a later analysis.

These donors were members of the roughly 120-subject validation cohort, a group separate from the approximately 700-subject first cohort. The data were produced by immunoSEQ multiplex PCR, yet TCRdb's version contains in-frame clones alone and is incomplete. The top ten hold about 3% of the sample, which has 55,000 to 70,000 clones, approximately 91% seen once. About this clone itself: Its antigen is undetermined.

Trimming removed 5 bases from V and 6 bases from J, with 10 bases in between. Germline-derived CDR1 and CDR2 are LNHDA and SQIVND (reference sequence). The CDR3 covers 13 residues. The chain recombines TRBV19 with TRBJ1-4, with a possible D match to TRBD1 (6 bases). Sequencing was performed on PBMCs. The TCR sequence derives from a man aged 18-30 years in good health and CMV-seronegative. In DNA, the CDR3 is TGTGCCAGTAGTGGTCGGACAGATGAAAAACTGTTTTTT. Its translation: CASSGRTDEKLFF.